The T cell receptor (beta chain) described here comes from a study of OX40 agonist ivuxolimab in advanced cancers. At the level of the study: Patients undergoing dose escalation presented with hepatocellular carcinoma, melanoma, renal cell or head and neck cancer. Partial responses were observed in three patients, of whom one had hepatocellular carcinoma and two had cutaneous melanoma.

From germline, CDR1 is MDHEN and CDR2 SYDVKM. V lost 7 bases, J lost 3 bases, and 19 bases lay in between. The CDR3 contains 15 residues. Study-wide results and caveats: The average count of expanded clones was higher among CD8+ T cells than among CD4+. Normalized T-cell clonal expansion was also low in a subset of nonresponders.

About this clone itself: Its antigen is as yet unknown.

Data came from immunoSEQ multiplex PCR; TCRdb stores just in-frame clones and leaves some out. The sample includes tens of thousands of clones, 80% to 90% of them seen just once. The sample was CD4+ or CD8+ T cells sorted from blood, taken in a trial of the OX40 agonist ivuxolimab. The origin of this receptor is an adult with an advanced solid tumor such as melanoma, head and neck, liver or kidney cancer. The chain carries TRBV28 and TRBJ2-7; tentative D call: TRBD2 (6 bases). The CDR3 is CASTPDGGTVYEQYF. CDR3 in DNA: TGTGCCAGCACCCCTGACGGGGGAACAGTCTACGAGCAGTACTTC.